This T cell receptor (beta chain) was captured by sequencing in a study of cytomegalovirus exposure and HLA in healthy donors. On this clone itself: Its specificity is unknown.

PCR was performed using 60 Vbeta and 13 Jbeta primers. Produced via immunoSEQ multiplex PCR; TCRdb's table is partial and in-frame only. The repertoire has around 97,000 clones, about three quarters of them found once; the top ten carry roughly 4%. General study findings and limits: A few CMV-associated chains proved CMV antigen-specific in vitro. Within an earlier analysis, most TCR beta V segments proved productive either about 90% or about 30% of the time. Altogether, 170 or so TCR beta chains were recorded as cytomegalovirus-associated.

Trimming removed 9 bases from V and 5 bases from J, with 14 bases in between. Germline V gene data show CDR1 as ENHRY and CDR2 as SYGVKD. The CDR3 loop spans 13 amino acids. The specimen sequenced was PBMCs. The clonotype comes from a man in his forties in good health and CMV-seronegative. This rearrangement joins TRBV10-3 to TRBJ2-1, with a tentative D call TRBD2 (6 bases). CDR3 protein: CAIGTGRNNEQFF. The CDR3 DNA reads TGTGCCATTGGGACTGGGCGCAACAATGAGCAGTTCTTC.